Below, 7 T cell receptor beta chains from the same sample are listed, as sequenced in a study of B cell selection in AIRE deficiency. The sorted conventional CD4 T cells were gated as CD4+CD127+. Some clones are missing from TCRdb's copy, which holds only in-frame ones; the method was immunoSEQ multiplex PCR. The sample yields fewer than 30,000 clones, roughly 95% seen once. The sample was CD4+CD127+ conventional T cells sorted from PBMCs. The receptors stem from a human donor in good health.

CDR3: CASIRGQGNTEAFF. The DNA of the CDR3 is TGCGCCAGCATCCGCGGGCAGGGGAACACTGAAGCTTTCTTT. The chain combines TRBV10-2 with TRBJ1-1; possibly TRBD1 for D (5 bases). Germline values: CDR1 WSHSY, CDR2 SAAADI. The CDR3 spans 14 residues. The V end was cut by 7 bases, the J end by 1 base, with 13 bases between.

V usage is TRBV2 and J usage is TRBJ1-2; no firm D call. Looked up from germline, CDR1 is SNHLY and CDR2 is FYNNEI. The V end lost 4 bases, the J end lost 4 bases, and 7 bases lay between the germline ends. The CDR3 spans 12 residues. For the CDR3, the DNA is TGTGCCAGCAGTGGGGCTGGCTATGGCTACACCTTC. Protein: CASSGAGYGYTF.

This clone showed up just a few times. The rearrangement uses TRBV2 and TRBJ1-5; possibly TRBD1 for D (5 bases). The V gene's germline CDR1 is SNHLY and CDR2 FYNNEI. With 7 bases removed from V and 4 bases from J, the gap between germline ends came to 11 bases. This CDR3 contains 13 residues. The CDR3 nucleotides read TGTGCCAGCACCGAAGAGGGGAATCAGCCCCAGCATTTT. Protein product: CASTEEGNQPQHF.

The chain is built from TRBV4-1 and TRBJ1-5; 11 bases fit TRBD1. This CDR3 is 16 amino acids long. CDR1 and CDR2 from the germline V gene are MGHRA and YSYEKL. J lost 7 bases, V lost 0 bases, and 5 bases had no gene match. The CDR3 here is CASSQEGQGARQPQHF. CDR3 in DNA: TGCGCCAGCAGCCAAGAAGGACAGGGGGCACGACAGCCCCAGCATTTT.

The chain joins TRBV7-9 to TRBJ1-3; D is possibly TRBD1 (6 bases). Germline values: CDR1 SEHNR, CDR2 FQNEAQ (reference sequence). V was shortened by 1 base and J by 1 base, with 8 bases between the two germline ends. CDR3 length: 15 residues. CDR3 in DNA: TGTGCCAGCAGCTTAGGGACAGTGTCTGGAAACACCATATATTTT. Protein: CASSLGTVSGNTIYF.

V and J are TRBV6-1 and TRBJ2-1; tentative D call: TRBD2 (5 bases). The germline V gene encodes CDR1 MNHNS and CDR2 SASEGT. Trimming removed 3 bases from V and 1 base from J, with 19 bases in between. There are 18 residues in the CDR3. The CDR3 coding sequence is TGTGCCAGCAGTGAGGCCCCCGCTTCTTCGGGATCCTACAATGAGCAGTTCTTC. Its protein is CASSEAPASSGSYNEQFF.

This sequence joins TRBV2 and TRBJ2-1; TRBD2 matches 8 bases. Germline CDR1 and CDR2: SNHLY and FYNNEI. V shed 8 bases, J shed 9 bases, and the junction held 15 bases outside the gene matches. The CDR3 runs to 15 residues. DNA of the CDR3: TGTGCCAGCGGGCCCCAGGGGACTAGTCTCGGTGAGCAGTTCTTC. The encoded protein is CASGPQGTSLGEQFF. Complete variable domain (other parts from reference TRBV2 and TRBJ2-1): EPEVTQTPSHQVTQMGQEVILRCVPISNHLYFYWYRQILGQKVEFLVSFYNNEISEKSEIFDDQFSVERPDGSNFTLKIRSTKLEDSAMYFCASGPQGTSLGEQFFGPGTRLTVL.